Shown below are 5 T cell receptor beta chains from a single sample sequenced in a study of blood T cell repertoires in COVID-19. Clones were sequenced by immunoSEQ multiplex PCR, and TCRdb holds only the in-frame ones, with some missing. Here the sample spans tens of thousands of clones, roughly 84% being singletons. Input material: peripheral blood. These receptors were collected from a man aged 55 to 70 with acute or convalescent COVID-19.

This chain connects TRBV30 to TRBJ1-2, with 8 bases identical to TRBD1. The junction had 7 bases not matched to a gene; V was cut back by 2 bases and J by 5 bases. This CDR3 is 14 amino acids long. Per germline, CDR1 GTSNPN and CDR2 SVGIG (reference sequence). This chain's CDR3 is CAWSYGDRNYGYTF. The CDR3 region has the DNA TGTGCCTGGAGTTACGGGGACAGGAATTATGGCTACACCTTC.

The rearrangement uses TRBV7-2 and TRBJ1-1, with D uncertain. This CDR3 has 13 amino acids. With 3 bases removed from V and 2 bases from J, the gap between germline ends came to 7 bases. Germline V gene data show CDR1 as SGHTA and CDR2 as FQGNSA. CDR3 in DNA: TGTGCCAGCAGCTTCGAGAGAAACACTGAAGCTTTCTTT. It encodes CASSFERNTEAFF. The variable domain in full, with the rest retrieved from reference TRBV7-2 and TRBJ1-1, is GAGVSQSPSNKVTEKGKDVELRCDPISGHTALYWYRQSLGQGLEFLIYFQGNSAPDKSGLPSDRFSAERTGGSVSTLTIQRTQQEDSAVYLCASSFERNTEAFFGQGTRLTVV.

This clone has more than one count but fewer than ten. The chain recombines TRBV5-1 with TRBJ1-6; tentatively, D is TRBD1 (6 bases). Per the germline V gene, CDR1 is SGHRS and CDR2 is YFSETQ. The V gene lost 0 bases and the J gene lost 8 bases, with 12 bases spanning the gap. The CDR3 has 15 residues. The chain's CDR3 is CASSLAGTIYSPLHF. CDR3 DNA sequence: TGCGCCAGCAGCTTGGCCGGGACAATTTATTCACCCCTCCACTTT. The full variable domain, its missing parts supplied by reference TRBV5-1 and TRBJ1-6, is KAGVTQTPRYLIKTRGQQVTLSCSPISGHRSVSWYQQTPGQGLQFLFEYFSETQRNKGNFPGRFSGRQFSNSRSEMNVSTLELGDSALYLCASSLAGTIYSPLHFGNGTRLTVT.

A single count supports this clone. CDR3 amino acids: CASTGGSYNSPLHF. DNA of the CDR3: TGTGCCAGTACGGGGGGGTCCTATAATTCACCCCTCCACTTT. The chain is built from TRBV2 and TRBJ1-6; D perhaps matches TRBD1 (5 bases). V gave up 9 bases and J gave up 1 base, with 10 bases separating them. This CDR3 contains 14 residues. CDR1 SNHLY and CDR2 FYNNEI come from the germline V gene.

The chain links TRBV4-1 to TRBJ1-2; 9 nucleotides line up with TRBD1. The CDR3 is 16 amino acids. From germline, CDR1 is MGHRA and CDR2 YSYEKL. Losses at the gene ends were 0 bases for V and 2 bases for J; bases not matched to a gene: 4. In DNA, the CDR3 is TGCGCCAGCAGCCAAGAGGGACAGGGACACAACTATGGCTACACCTTC. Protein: CASSQEGQGHNYGYTF.